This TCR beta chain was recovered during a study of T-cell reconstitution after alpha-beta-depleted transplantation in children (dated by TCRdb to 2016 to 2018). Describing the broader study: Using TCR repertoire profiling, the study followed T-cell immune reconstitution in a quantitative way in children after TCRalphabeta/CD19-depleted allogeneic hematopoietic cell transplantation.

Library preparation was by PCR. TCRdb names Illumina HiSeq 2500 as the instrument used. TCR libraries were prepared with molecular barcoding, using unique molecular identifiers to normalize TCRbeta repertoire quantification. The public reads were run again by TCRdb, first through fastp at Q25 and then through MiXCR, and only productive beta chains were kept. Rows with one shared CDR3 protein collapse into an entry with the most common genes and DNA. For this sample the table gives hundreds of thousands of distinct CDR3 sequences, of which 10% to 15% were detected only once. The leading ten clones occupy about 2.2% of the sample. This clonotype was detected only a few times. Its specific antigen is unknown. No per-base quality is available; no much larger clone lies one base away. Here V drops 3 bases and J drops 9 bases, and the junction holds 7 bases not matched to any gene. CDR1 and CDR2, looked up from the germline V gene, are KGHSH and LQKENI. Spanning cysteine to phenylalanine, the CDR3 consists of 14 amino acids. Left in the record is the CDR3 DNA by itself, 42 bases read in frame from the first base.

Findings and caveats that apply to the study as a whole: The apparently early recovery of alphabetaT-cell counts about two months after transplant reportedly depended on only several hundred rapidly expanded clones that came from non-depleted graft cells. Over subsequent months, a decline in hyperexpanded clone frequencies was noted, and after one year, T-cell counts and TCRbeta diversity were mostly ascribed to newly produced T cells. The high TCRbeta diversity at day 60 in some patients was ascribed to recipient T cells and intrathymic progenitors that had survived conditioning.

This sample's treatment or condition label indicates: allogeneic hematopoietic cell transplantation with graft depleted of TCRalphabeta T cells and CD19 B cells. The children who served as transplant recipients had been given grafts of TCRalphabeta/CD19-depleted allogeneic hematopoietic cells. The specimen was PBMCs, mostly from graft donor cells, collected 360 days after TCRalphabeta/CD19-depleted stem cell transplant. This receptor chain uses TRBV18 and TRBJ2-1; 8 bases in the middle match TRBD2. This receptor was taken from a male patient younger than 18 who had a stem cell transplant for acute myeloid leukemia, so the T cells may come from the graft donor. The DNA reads TGTGCCAGCTCACCGGGACTAGGCGACGGTGAGCAGTTCTTC. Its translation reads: CASSPGLGDGEQFF.